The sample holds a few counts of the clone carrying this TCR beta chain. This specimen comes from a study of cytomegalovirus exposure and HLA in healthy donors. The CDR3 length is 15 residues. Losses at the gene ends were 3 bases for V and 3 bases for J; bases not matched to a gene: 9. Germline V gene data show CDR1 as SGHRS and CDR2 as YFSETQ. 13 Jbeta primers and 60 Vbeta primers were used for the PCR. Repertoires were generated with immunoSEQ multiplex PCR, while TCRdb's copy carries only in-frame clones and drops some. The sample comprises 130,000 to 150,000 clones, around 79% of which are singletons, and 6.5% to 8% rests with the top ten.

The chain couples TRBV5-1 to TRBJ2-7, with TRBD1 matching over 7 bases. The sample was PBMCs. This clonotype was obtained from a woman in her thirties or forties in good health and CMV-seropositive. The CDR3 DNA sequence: TGCGCCAGCAGCTATAATGACAGGGTTGGCTACGAGCAGTACTTC. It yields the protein CASSYNDRVGYEQYF.